This T cell receptor (beta chain) is from a study of blood T cell repertoires in COVID-19. The wider study: Sites in the United States, Italy and Spain provided acute and convalescent COVID-19 samples.

Germline CDR1 reads LNHDA; CDR2 reads SQIVND (reference sequence). The length of the CDR3 is 13 residues. V lost 6 bases, J lost 6 bases, and 2 bases stayed unmatched. To note about this clone: The same CDR3 arises from other DNA sequences in this sample as well.

The method was immunoSEQ multiplex PCR; TCRdb's version includes in-frame clones alone and lacks a portion of them. The sample carries 150,000 to 180,000 clones, roughly 80% recorded once. The chain has TRBV19 and TRBJ2-2; 9 bases align to TRBD1. The specimen sequenced was peripheral blood. The clonotype was recovered from a man older than 75 with acute or convalescent COVID-19. Here the CDR3 reads CASRGQGPGELFF. The CDR3 DNA follows: TGTGCCAGTAGGGGACAGGGCCCCGGGGAGCTGTTTTTT.